This TCR beta chain was sequenced during a study of beta chain features in type 1 diabetes. Study context: Examined across all samples were around 110 million sorted cells. Study findings and constraints: Patients' naive, central memory and Treg TCRB repertoires seemed closer to one another than those of healthy donors. A possible short-template PCR bias applies equally to patients and controls.

What was sequenced were expressed TCRB transcripts, since all of the isolated RNA had been reverse transcribed. Libraries were prepared by immunoSEQ multiplex PCR; TCRdb keeps only in-frame clonotypes and omits some of them. The repertoire holds roughly 140,000 clones, with around 50% as singletons. This clone was recorded only once. Its antigen remains unidentified. Trimming removed 6 bases from V and 6 bases from J; junction bases left unmatched: 8. The germline gives CDR1 ENHRY, CDR2 SYGVKD. This CDR3 contains 15 residues. The sequence was obtained from a man aged 18 to 30 in good health. The chain uses TRBV10-3 and TRBJ1-6; the match to TRBD1 covers 7 bases. The sample consisted of Tregs from blood. The chain's CDR3 is CAISPPGQINSPLHF. CDR3 nucleotide sequence: TGTGCCATCAGCCCGCCGGGACAGATTAATTCACCCCTCCACTTT.